This record covers a single TCR beta chain. This sample was included in a study of control samples from healthy donors and cancer patients. V lost 0 bases and J lost 0, with 10 bases in between. CDR1 and CDR2 from the germline V gene are SGDLS and YYNGEE. The CDR3 runs 17 residues. The data were produced by immunoSEQ multiplex PCR, yet TCRdb's version contains in-frame clones alone and is incomplete. The table lists 60,000 to 95,000 clones, roughly 80% of them singletons. The TCR originated in a man in his fifties in good health. This chain connects TRBV9 to TRBJ2-6; possible D gene TRBD1, 5 bases. Material: blood. The CDR3 region has the DNA TGTGCCAGCAGCGTAGGGGGCAGGGTCTCTGGGGCCAACGTCCTGACTTTC. This encodes CASSVGGRVSGANVLTF.